The source of this T cell receptor (beta chain) is a study of T cells after yellow fever vaccination. As for the study in general: SMART-Seq v4 Ultra Low Input prepared the low-cell-number fractions. Points from the study as a whole: From the bulk population, abundant clonotypes could contaminate and appear within FACS-sorted repertoires. Most primary-vaccination clones reappeared after the booster (about 95% CD4, about 88% CD8).

The CDR3 consists of 15 residues. The V and J ends lost 4 bases and 4 bases respectively, with 16 bases between them. Per the germline V gene, CDR1 is MNHEY and CDR2 is SVGEGT. Points on this clonotype: The antigen remains unidentified.

UMIs and a universal primer site were added when TCR cDNA was made by 5'RACE template switching. A single record per CDR3 protein comes from TCRdb applying MiXCR to the 5' RACE reads. The table includes about 550,000 distinct CDR3 sequences, less than 20% detected once. This receptor was obtained from a man aged 25-45 years who received the YFV17D yellow fever vaccine. V gene TRBV6-2 or TRBV6-3 combines with J gene TRBJ1-2; no reliable D call. Sequences were derived from PBMCs, sampled 15 days after the yellow fever booster vaccination. CDR3 sequence: CASSFPRIESYGYTF. CDR3 DNA sequence: TGTGCCAGCAGTTTCCCCCGGATAGAAAGCTATGGCTACACCTTC.